The subject of this entry is one TCR beta chain. As yet, its antigen is unknown. The germline V gene has CDR1 SNHLY and CDR2 FYNNEI. This CDR3 has 14 amino acids. V shed 7 bases and J 4 bases; nucleotides not matched to a gene: 6. The time point is: persistent/refractory GD, antithyroid drugs over 5 years with positive TRAb. There was RNA extracted from PBMCs, and the TCR library was made from it. This sample was included in a study of regulatory T cells in long-lasting Graves disease. TCR beta libraries were built with iRepertoire HTBI primers and Arm-PCR of CDR3 regions. From the multiplex PCR reads, TCRdb called clonotypes with MiXCR, one entry per CDR3 protein. Of some 370,000 distinct CDR3 sequences listed, roughly 24% are singletons. Findings of the study overall: Newly diagnosed patients shared 966 public clonotypes; persistent patients shared approximately 2,700.

The chain recombines TRBV2 with TRBJ2-5; 10 positions match TRBD2. The sample in question was peripheral blood mononuclear cells (PBMCs), obtained when the disease was refractory, from a patient treated with antithyroid drugs. This TCR came from a woman aged 40-49 years with Graves disease. CDR3 in amino acids: CASIEVAGGETQYF. CDR3 nucleotide sequence: TGTGCCAGCATTGAGGTAGCGGGAGGAGAGACCCAGTACTTC.